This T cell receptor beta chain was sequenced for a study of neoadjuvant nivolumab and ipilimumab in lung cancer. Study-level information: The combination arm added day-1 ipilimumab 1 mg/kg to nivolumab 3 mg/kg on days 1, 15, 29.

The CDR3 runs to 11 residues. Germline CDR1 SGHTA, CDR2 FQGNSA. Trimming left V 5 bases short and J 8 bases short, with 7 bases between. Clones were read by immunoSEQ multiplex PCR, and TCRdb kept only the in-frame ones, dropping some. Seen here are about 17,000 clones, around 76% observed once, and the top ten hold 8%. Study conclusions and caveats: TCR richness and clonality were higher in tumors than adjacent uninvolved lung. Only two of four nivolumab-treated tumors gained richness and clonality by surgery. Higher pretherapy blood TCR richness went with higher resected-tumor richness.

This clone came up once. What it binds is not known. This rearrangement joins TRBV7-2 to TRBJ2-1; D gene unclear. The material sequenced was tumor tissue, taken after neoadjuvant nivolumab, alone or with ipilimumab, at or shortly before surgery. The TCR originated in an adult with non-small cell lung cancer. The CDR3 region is CASSPLDEQFF. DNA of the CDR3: TGTGCCAGCAGCCCCCTTGATGAGCAGTTCTTC. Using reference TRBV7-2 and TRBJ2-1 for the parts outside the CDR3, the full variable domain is GAGVSQSPSNKVTEKGKDVELRCDPISGHTALYWYRQSLGQGLEFLIYFQGNSAPDKSGLPSDRFSAERTGGSVSTLTIQRTQQEDSAVYLCASSPLDEQFFGPGTRLTVL.